This T cell receptor (beta chain) was identified during a study of STAT5B mutations in CD4+ large granular lymphocyte leukemia. Control samples were healthy donors' buffy coats. Trimming took off 5 bases at V and 8 bases at J, with 23 bases between the two ends. The CDR3 contains 15 residues. CDR1 is GTSNPN, CDR2 SVGIG, per germline (reference sequence). This was a survey-level run. Here immunoSEQ multiplex PCR was the method, and the copy in TCRdb shows in-frame clones only, minus some. This table holds tens of thousands of clones, 60% to 75% found once. The chain joins TRBV30 to TRBJ2-3; D remains unclear. Source material: CD4+ T cells from blood buffy coats. This sequence was found in a human donor in good health. CDR3 nucleotide sequence: TGTGCCTGGGCCCCAGGCGGCAGCCACCCCGGTACGCAGTATTTT. It specifies CAWAPGGSHPGTQYF.